A selection of T cell receptor beta chains follows, all from one sample in a study of cytotoxic CD8 clonotypes in ibrutinib-treated CLL. The assay was immunoSEQ multiplex PCR, and TCRdb's table has in-frame clones only and misses some. In the table there are some 130,000 clones, approximately 83% of which are singletons. The specimen was PBMCs, collected after 24 months of ibrutinib treatment. These receptors all stem from a human donor with chronic lymphocytic leukemia. Both conserved end residues are part of each CDR3. A D gene is named only where the DNA matches it firmly. The size field is filled for only some rows; it gives once, few, many or a size class.

D: .
size: .
V: TRBV27
J: TRBJ2-7
DNA: TGTGCCAGCATCTCGACTGGGAGCTCCTACGAGCAGTACTTC
CDR3: CASISTGSSYEQYF

D: TRBD2
size: once
V: TRBV4-1
J: TRBJ2-1
DNA: TGCGCCAGCAGCCCACAAGGGGGTAGCGGGAGGGTCGGCAATGAGCAGTTCTTC
CDR3: CASSPQGGSGRVGNEQFF

D: .
size: many
V: TRBV29-1
J: TRBJ1-1
DNA: TGCAGCGTTGTCCAGGGGCGAGTCACTGAAGCTTTCTTT
CDR3: CSVVQGRVTEAFF

D: .
size: .
V: TRBV19
J: TRBJ1-2
DNA: TGTGCCAGTAGTATGTCCTTTAACGGCTACACCTTC
CDR3: CASSMSFNGYTF

D: .
size: .
V: TRBV6-5
J: TRBJ2-1
DNA: TGTGCCAGCAGTTACTCGGATGGAAGTAGCCAGGCGCAGTTCTTC
CDR3: CASSYSDGSSQAQFF

D: .
size: .
V: TRBV5-5
J: TRBJ1-1
DNA: TGTGCCAGCAGCCAAGGGGGGAACACTGAAGCTTTCTTT
CDR3: CASSQGGNTEAFF

D: TRBD1
size: .
V: TRBV18
J: TRBJ2-7
DNA: TGTGCCAGCTCACCACCGGGACAGGGGACGACCCCCGGCGAGCAGTACTTC
CDR3: CASSPPGQGTTPGEQYF

D: .
size: .
V: TRBV18
J: TRBJ2-3
DNA: TGTGCCAGCTCAGACAACGGGAGCACAGATACGCAGTATTTT
CDR3: CASSDNGSTDTQYF

D: .
size: .
V: TRBV19
J: TRBJ1-4
DNA: TGTGCCAGTAGTAAGCCCTCGCGAACTAATGAAAAACTGTTTTTT
CDR3: CASSKPSRTNEKLFF

D: .
size: .
V: TRBV7-9
J: TRBJ1-6
DNA: TGTGCCAGCAGCTTAAGAAGGGAGTGGGCCTCCTATAATTCACCCCTCCACTTT
CDR3: CASSLRREWASYNSPLHF

D: .
size: .
V: TRBV20-1
J: TRBJ2-1
DNA: TGCAGTGCTAGAGATAATGAGCAGTTCTTC
CDR3: CSARDNEQFF

D: TRBD1
size: .
V: TRBV4-1
J: TRBJ1-1
DNA: TGCGCCAGCAGCCTCCGCAGGGGACAGGGTAAAAGGAACACTGAAGCTTTCTTT
CDR3: CASSLRRGQGKRNTEAFF

D: .
size: .
V: TRBV18
J: TRBJ1-3
DNA: TGTGCCAGCTCACCTTCAGGGGTCGTAAACACCATATATTTT
CDR3: CASSPSGVVNTIYF

D: .
size: .
V: TRBV29-1
J: TRBJ2-2
DNA: TGCAGCGCCCGTGACACCGGGGAGCTGTTTTTT
CDR3: CSARDTGELFF

D: .
size: .
V: TRBV6-6
J: TRBJ1-1
DNA: TGTGCCAGCACCTTGGATGGAAGCAGGAGCACTGAAGCTTTCTTT
CDR3: CASTLDGSRSTEAFF

D: .
size: .
V: TRBV5-4
J: TRBJ2-7
DNA: TGTGCCAGCAGCTTGAAAGGGGGAGGGGTCGAGCAGTACTTC
CDR3: CASSLKGGGVEQYF

D: .
size: few
V: TRBV29-1
J: TRBJ1-1
DNA: TGCAGCGTCGTGGCTCAGGGTGAAGCTTTCTTT
CDR3: CSVVAQGEAFF

D: TRBD1
size: .
V: TRBV29-1
J: TRBJ1-4
DNA: TGCAGCGTTGAAACGGGACAGGGCCAAGAAAAACTGTTTTTT
CDR3: CSVETGQGQEKLFF

D: .
size: .
V: TRBV4-2
J: TRBJ2-3
DNA: TGTGCCAGCAGCCAAGATTGGGGGGTAGGCACAGATACGCAGTATTTT
CDR3: CASSQDWGVGTDTQYF

D: .
size: .
V: TRBV28
J: TRBJ1-2
DNA: TGTGCCAGCAGTACGTCTAACTATGGCTACACCTTC
CDR3: CASSTSNYGYTF

D: .
size: .
V: TRBV19
J: TRBJ1-3
DNA: TGTGCCAGTAGCCAAATCCGAAACACCATATATTTT
CDR3: CASSQIRNTIYF

D: TRBD1
size: few
V: TRBV19
J: TRBJ2-1
DNA: TGTGCCAGTTGGACGACAGGGATCGATGAGCAGTTCTTC
CDR3: CASWTTGIDEQFF

D: .
size: .
V: TRBV9
J: TRBJ2-3
DNA: TGTGCCAGCAGCGTAGCTCGGATGGGGAGGCCAGATACGCAGTATTTT
CDR3: CASSVARMGRPDTQYF

D: .
size: .
V: TRBV14
J: TRBJ1-2
DNA: TGTGCCAGCAGCGAAGGGGACCGCTATGGCTACACCTTC
CDR3: CASSEGDRYGYTF

D: .
size: medium-sized
V: TRBV6-5
J: TRBJ2-2
DNA: TGTGCCATCGGGCAGGGGGGTGGTCTGTCCGGGGAGCTGTTTTTT
CDR3: CAIGQGGGLSGELFF

D: TRBD1
size: .
V: TRBV5-4
J: TRBJ2-7
DNA: TGTGCCAGCAGCTGGGACAGGGGGCGGAACGAGCAGTACTTC
CDR3: CASSWDRGRNEQYF

D: .
size: .
V: TRBV5-6
J: TRBJ1-1
DNA: TGTGCCAGCAGCTTTTTCGGCAACACTGAAGCTTTCTTT
CDR3: CASSFFGNTEAFF

D: .
size: .
V: TRBV10-3
J: TRBJ2-2
DNA: TGTGCCATCAGTGAGGCCGCTGGGACGAACACCGGGGAGCTGTTTTTT
CDR3: CAISEAAGTNTGELFF

D: TRBD2
size: few
V: TRBV5-4
J: TRBJ2-3
DNA: TGTGCCAGCAGCTTCGGAGGACTAGCGGGAGAGGTAGATACGCAGTATTTT
CDR3: CASSFGGLAGEVDTQYF

D: .
size: once
V: TRBV5-1
J: TRBJ2-3
DNA: TGCGCCAGCAGCTGGACAGAGAACTTGGATACGCAGTATTTT
CDR3: CASSWTENLDTQYF

D: TRBD1
size: .
V: TRBV7-9
J: TRBJ1-1
DNA: TGTGCCAGCAGCTTAGGAAGGGGCAGGGGGGGATCCACTGAAGCTTTCTTT
CDR3: CASSLGRGRGGSTEAFF